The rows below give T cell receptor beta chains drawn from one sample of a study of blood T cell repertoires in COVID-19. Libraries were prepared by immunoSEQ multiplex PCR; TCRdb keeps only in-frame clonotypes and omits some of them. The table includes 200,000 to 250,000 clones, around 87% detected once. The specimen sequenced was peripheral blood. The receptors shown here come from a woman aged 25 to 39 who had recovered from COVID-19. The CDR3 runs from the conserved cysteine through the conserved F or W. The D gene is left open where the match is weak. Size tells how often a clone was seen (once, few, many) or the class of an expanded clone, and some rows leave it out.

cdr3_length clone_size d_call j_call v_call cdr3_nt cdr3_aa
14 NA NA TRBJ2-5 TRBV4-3 TGCGCCAGCAGCCCTCTGGGGGCTGGGGAGACCCAGTACTTC CASSPLGAGETQYF
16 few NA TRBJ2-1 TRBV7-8 TGTGCCAGCAGCTTAGTCGCGCGGCAGGGTTACAATGAGCAGTTCTTC CASSLVARQGYNEQFF
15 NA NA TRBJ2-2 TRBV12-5 TGTGCTAGTGGCCGTCCCGGGACATTTGCCGGGGAGCTGTTTTTT CASGRPGTFAGELFF
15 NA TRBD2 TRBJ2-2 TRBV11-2 TGTGCCAGCAGCTTAGGCGGGGGGAACACCGGGGAGCTGTTTTTT CASSLGGGNTGELFF
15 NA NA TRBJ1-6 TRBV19 TGTGCCAGTAGTATAGAGGGAACAGGGAATTCACCCCTCCACTTT CASSIEGTGNSPLHF
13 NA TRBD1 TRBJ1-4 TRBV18 TGTGCCAGCTCACTCCGGGACAGGGAAAAACTGTTTTTT CASSLRDREKLFF
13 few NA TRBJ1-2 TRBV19 TGTGCCAGTAGAGGGGTAGGCAAGTATGGCTACACCTTC CASRGVGKYGYTF
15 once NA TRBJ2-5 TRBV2 TGTGCCAGCGATAGGAGGGACCACCTTGGAGAGACCCAGTACTTC CASDRRDHLGETQYF
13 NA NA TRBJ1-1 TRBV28 TGTGCCAGCAGTTTGTGGAGGGTCACTGAAGCTTTCTTT CASSLWRVTEAFF
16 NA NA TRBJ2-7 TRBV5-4 TGTGCCAGCAGCTTGGCTCGGGGGGCCGGCTCCTACGAGCAGTACTTC CASSLARGAGSYEQYF
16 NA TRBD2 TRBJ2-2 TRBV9 TGTGCCAGCAGCCGACCGGGGGGTCTTCGAATCGGGGAGCTGTTTTTT CASSRPGGLRIGELFF
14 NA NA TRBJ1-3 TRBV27 TGTGCCAGCAGTTTAAGGAGCTCTGGAAACACCATATATTTT CASSLRSSGNTIYF
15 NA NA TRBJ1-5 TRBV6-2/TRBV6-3 TGTGCCAGCAGTTTTACAGGTGGTGTACGTCAGCCCCAGCATTTT CASSFTGGVRQPQHF
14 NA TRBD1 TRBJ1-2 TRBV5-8 TGTGCCAGCAGCGCGGGGACAGGCTACTATGGCTACACCTTC CASSAGTGYYGYTF
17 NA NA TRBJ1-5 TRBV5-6 TGTGCCAGCAGCCGGGGAGCGGGTACTCTTAGCAATCAGCCCCAGCATTTT CASSRGAGTLSNQPQHF
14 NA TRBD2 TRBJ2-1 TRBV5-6 TGTGCCAGCAGCTTTAGCGGGGGGGCTGATGAGCAGTTCTTC CASSFSGGADEQFF
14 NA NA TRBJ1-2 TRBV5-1 TGCGCCAGCAGTCAGGACATATCTAACTATGGCTACACCTTC CASSQDISNYGYTF
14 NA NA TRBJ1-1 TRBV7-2 TGTGCCAGCAGCTCCAGGGGTTTTGGTACTGAAGCTTTCTTT CASSSRGFGTEAFF
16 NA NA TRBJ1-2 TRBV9 TGTGCCAGCAGCCACGGGAAGGGCCCTATTAACTATGGCTACACCTTC CASSHGKGPINYGYTF
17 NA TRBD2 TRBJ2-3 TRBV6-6 TGTGCCAGCAGCCGACTAGCGGGGGGGCAGGTGACAGATACGCAGTATTTT CASSRLAGGQVTDTQYF
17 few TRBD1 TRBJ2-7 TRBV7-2 TGTGCCAGCAGCCGCCCTACAACAGGGGGCAATTCCTACGAGCAGTACTTC CASSRPTTGGNSYEQYF
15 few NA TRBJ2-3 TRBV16 TGTGCCAGCAGACCGACAGGTTTTTCCACAGATACGCAGTATTTT CASRPTGFSTDTQYF
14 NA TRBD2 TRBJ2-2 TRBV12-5 TGTGCTAGTGGTCCGGGGGGGCCCACCGGGGAGCTGTTTTTT CASGPGGPTGELFF
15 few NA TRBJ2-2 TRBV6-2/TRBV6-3 TGTGCCAGCAGTTACGGTAGAGCGAACACCGGGGAGCTGTTTTTT CASSYGRANTGELFF
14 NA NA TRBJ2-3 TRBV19 TGTGCCAGTACTCAGAGGTCTAGCACAGATACGCAGTATTTT CASTQRSSTDTQYF
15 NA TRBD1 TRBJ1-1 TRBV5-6 TGTGCCAGCACCATCACCGCGGGACAGGACACTGAAGCTTTCTTT CASTITAGQDTEAFF
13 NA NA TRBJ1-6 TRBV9 TGTGCCAGCAGCGTAGATGTAGTGTCACCCCTCCACTTT CASSVDVVSPLHF
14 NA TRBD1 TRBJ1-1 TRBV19 TGTGCCAGTAGTCTCCTTGACAGGGGCACTGAAGCTTTCTTT CASSLLDRGTEAFF
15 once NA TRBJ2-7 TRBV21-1 TGTGCCAGCAGCAACCCACCGGACAGGGGACACGAGCAGTACTTC CASSNPPDRGHEQYF
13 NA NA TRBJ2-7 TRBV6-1 TGTGCCAGCAGTGAACAGGTTCCCTACGAGCAGTACTTC CASSEQVPYEQYF
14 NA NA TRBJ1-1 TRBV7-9 TGTGCCAGCAGCCCAGTCAGGGGGAACACTGAAGCTTTCTTT CASSPVRGNTEAFF
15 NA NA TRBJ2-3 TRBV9 TGTGCCAGCAGCGTAGGAGTCTTGGGAGCAGATACGCAGTATTTT CASSVGVLGADTQYF
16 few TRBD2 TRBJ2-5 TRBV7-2 TGTGCCAGCAGCTTGGTCCCGGGGGGGCCAGGGGTGACCCAGTACTTC CASSLVPGGPGVTQYF
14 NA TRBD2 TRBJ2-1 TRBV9 TGTGCCAGCAGGAGACTAGCCAGTGGGGATGAGCAGTTCTTC CASRRLASGDEQFF
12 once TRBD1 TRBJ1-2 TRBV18 TGTGCCAGCTCCCGAGACAGGGATGGCTACACCTTC CASSRDRDGYTF
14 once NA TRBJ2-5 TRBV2 TGTGCCAGCAGTCCCGGGACACTCCTGGGGACCCAGTACTTC CASSPGTLLGTQYF
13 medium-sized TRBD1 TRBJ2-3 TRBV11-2 TGTGCCAGCGGGACAGGGCGCACAGATACGCAGTATTTT CASGTGRTDTQYF
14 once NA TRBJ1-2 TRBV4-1 TGCGCCAGCGGGTCCCCAGGGATCAACTATGGCTACACCTTC CASGSPGINYGYTF
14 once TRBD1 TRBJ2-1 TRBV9 TGTGCCAGCAGCGGGACAGGGCGGGCGCATGAGCAGTTCTTC CASSGTGRAHEQFF
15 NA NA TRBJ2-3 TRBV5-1 TGCGCCAGCAGCTTGGAGTCAGGGAGGACAGATACGCAGTATTTT CASSLESGRTDTQYF
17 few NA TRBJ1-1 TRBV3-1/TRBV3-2 TGTGCCAGCAGCCAAGATTTTCGAGGCCGTATGAACACTGAAGCTTTCTTT CASSQDFRGRMNTEAFF
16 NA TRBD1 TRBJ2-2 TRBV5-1 TGCGCCAGCAGCTTGGTTGGACAGGGGAACCCCGGGGAGCTGTTTTTT CASSLVGQGNPGELFF
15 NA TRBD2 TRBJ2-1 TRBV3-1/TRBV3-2 TGTGCCAGCAGCCAAGTCGCGGGGGAATACAATGAGCAGTTCTTC CASSQVAGEYNEQFF